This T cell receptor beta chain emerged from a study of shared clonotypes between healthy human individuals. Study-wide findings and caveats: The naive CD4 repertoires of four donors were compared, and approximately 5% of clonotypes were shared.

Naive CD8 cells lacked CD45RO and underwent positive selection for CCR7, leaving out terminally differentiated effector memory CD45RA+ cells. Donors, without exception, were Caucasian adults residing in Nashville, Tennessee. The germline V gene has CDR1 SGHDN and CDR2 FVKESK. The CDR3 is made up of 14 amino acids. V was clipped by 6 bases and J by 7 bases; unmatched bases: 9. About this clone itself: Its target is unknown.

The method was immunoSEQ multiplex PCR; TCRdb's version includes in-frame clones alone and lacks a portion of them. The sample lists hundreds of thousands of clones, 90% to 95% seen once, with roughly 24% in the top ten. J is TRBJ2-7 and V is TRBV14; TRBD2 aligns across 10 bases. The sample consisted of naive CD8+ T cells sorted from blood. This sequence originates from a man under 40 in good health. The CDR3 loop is CASSHWTSGREQYF. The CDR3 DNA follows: TGTGCCAGCAGTCATTGGACTAGCGGACGTGAGCAGTACTTC.